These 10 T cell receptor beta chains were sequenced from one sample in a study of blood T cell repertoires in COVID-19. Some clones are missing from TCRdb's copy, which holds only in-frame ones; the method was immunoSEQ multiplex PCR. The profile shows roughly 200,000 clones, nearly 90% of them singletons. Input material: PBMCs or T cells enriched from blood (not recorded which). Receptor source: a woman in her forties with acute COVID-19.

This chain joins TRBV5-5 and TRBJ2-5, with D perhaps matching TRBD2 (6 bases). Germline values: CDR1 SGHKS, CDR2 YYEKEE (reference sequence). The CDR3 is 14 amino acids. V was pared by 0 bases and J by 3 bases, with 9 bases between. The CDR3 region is CASSLEPGEETQYF. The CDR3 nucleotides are TGTGCCAGCAGCTTGGAACCGGGGGAAGAGACCCAGTACTTC.

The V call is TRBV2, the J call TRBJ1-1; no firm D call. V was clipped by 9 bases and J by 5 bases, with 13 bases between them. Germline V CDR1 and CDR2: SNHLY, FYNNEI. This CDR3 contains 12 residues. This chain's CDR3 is CARGNPRTEAFF. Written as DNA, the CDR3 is TGTGCCAGAGGAAACCCGAGGACTGAAGCTTTCTTT.

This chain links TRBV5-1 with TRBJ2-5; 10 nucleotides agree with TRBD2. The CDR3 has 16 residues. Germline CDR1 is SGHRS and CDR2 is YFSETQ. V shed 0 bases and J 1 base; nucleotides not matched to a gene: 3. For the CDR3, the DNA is TGCGCCAGCAGCTTGGGCCCTAGCGGGGGCCAAGAGACCCAGTACTTC. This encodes CASSLGPSGGQETQYF.

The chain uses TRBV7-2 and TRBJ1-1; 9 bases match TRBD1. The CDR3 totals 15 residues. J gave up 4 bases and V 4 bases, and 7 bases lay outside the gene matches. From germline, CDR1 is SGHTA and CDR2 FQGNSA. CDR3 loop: CASSSITGGGTEAFF. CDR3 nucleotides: TGTGCCAGCAGCTCGATCACAGGGGGCGGCACTGAAGCTTTCTTT.

The CDR3 here is CASRGGNNEQFF. The CDR3 DNA is TGTGCCAGCCGGGGGGGGAACAATGAGCAGTTCTTC. The chain carries TRBV5-4 and TRBJ2-1; 8 nucleotides line up with TRBD2. The V segment lost 7 bases and the J segment 5 bases; nucleotides outside the gene matches: 2. The CDR3 covers 12 residues. From germline, CDR1 is SGHNT and CDR2 YYREEE (reference sequence). Supplemented by reference TRBV5-4 and TRBJ2-1, the full variable domain reads ETGVTQSPTHLIKTRGQQVTLRCSSQSGHNTVSWYQQALGQGPQFIFQYYREEENGRGNFPPRFSGLQFPNYSSELNVNALELDDSALYLCASRGGNNEQFFGPGTRLTVL.

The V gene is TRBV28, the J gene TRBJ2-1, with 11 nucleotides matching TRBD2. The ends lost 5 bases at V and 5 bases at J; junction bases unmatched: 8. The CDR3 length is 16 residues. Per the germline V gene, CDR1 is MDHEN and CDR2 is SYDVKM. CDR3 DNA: TGTGCCAGCAGTCCCTCTCTAGCGGGGGGCCACAATGAGCAGTTCTTC. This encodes CASSPSLAGGHNEQFF.

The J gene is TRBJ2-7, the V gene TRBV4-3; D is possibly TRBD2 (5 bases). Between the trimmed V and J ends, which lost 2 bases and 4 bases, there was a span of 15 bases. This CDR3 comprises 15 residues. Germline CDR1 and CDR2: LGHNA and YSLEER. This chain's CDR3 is CASSQSPGSQYEQYF. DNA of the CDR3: TGCGCCAGCAGCCAATCCCCGGGGAGCCAGTACGAGCAGTACTTC.

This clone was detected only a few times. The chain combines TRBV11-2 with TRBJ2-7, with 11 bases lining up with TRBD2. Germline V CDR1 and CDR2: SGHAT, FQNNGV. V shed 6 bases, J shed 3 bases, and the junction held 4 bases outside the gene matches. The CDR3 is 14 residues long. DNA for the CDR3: TGTGCCAGCAGTACTAGCGGGAGTGTCTACGAGCAGTACTTC. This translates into CASSTSGSVYEQYF.

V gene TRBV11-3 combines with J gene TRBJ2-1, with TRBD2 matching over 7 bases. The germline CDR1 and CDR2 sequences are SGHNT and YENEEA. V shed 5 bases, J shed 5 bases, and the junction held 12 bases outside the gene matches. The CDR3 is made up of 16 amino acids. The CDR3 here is CASSPLNGGGHNEQFF. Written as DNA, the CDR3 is TGTGCCAGCAGCCCCCTAAATGGCGGGGGACACAATGAGCAGTTCTTC.

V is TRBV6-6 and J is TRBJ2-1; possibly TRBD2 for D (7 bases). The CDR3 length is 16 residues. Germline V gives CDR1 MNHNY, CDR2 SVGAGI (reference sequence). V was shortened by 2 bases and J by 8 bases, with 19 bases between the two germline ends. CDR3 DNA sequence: TGTGCCAGCAGTTACGGGGGGGCGAGAGATGTAGATGAGCAGTTCTTC. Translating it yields CASSYGGARDVDEQFF.